This passage covers 4 T cell receptor beta chains from one sample sequenced in a study of blood T cell repertoires in COVID-19. Only in-frame clones appear in the TCRdb table, and some are missing; sequencing was by immunoSEQ multiplex PCR. The sample includes roughly 100,000 clones, 65% to 75% of them seen just once. Material for sequencing was peripheral blood. These receptors were taken from a human donor with acute or convalescent COVID-19. The donor label of this sample is uncertain.

This clone occurred a few times. The J gene is TRBJ2-1, the V gene TRBV9, with D hard to call. The CDR3 spans 12 residues. V lost 1 base, J lost 7 bases, and 6 bases lay in between. CDR1 is SGDLS and CDR2 is YYNGEE in the germline V gene. The CDR3 DNA sequence: TGTGCCAGCAGCGTACAAGCGAATGAGCAGTTCTTC. This sequence encodes CASSVQANEQFF.

V is TRBV5-6 and J is TRBJ2-1, with a tentative D call TRBD2 (6 bases). Per germline, CDR1 SGHDT and CDR2 YYEEEE. The CDR3 length is 17 residues. V lost 0 bases to trimming and J lost 0 bases, with 13 bases between them. This chain's CDR3 is CASSLGGPAGSYNEQFF. The CDR3 nucleotides read TGTGCCAGCAGCTTGGGGGGACCAGCGGGCTCCTACAATGAGCAGTTCTTC. Supplemented by reference TRBV5-6 and TRBJ2-1, the full variable domain reads DAGVTQSPTHLIKTRGQQVTLRCSPKSGHDTVSWYQQALGQGPQFIFQYYEEEERQRGNFPDRFSGHQFPNYSSELNVNALLLGDSALYLCASSLGGPAGSYNEQFFGPGTRLTVL.

This clone was observed once. This chain joins TRBV5-1 and TRBJ2-7; TRBD1 matches 10 bases. Trimming at V came to 4 bases and at J to 2 bases, leaving 9 bases not matched to a gene. CDR3 length: 16 amino acids. CDR1 is SGHRS, CDR2 YFSETQ, per germline. This chain's CDR3 is CASSASTGGVPYEQYF. DNA for the CDR3: TGCGCCAGCAGCGCGTCGACAGGGGGCGTCCCCTACGAGCAGTACTTC.

V is TRBV7-9 and J is TRBJ2-5; 11 bases are a match to TRBD2. V lost 8 bases, J lost 3 bases, and 5 bases stayed unmatched. The CDR3 consists of 14 residues. Germline V gene data show CDR1 as SEHNR and CDR2 as FQNEAQ (reference sequence). The CDR3 loop is CASVSSGGKETQYF. The CDR3 nucleotides read TGTGCCAGCGTATCTAGCGGGGGGAAAGAGACCCAGTACTTC.